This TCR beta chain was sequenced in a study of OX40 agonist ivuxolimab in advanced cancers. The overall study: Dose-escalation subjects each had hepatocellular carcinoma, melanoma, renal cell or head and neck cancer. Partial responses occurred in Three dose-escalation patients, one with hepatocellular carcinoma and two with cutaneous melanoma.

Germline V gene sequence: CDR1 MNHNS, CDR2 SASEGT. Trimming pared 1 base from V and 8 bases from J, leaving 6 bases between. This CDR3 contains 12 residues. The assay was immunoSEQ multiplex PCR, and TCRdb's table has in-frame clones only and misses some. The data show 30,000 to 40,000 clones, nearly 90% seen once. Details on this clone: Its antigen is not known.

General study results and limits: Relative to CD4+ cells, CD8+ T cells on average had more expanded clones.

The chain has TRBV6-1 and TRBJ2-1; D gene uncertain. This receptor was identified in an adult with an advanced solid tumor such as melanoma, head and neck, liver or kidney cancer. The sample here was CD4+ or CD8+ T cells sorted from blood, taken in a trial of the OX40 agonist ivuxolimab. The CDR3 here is CASSEGLYEQFF. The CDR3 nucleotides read TGTGCCAGCAGTGAAGGCCTCTATGAGCAGTTCTTC.